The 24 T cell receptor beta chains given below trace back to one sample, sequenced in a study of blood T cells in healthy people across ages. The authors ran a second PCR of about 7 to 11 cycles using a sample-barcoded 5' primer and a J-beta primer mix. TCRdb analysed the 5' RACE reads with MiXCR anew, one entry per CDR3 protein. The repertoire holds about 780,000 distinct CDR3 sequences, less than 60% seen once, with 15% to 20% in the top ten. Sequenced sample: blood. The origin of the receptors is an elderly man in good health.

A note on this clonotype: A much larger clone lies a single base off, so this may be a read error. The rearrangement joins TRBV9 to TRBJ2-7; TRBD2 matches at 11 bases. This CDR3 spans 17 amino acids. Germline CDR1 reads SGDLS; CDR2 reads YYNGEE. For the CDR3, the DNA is TGTGCCAGCAGCGTTGGGCTAGCGGGAGGTTTATCCTACGAGCAGTGCTTC. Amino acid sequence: CASSVGLAGGLSYEQCF.

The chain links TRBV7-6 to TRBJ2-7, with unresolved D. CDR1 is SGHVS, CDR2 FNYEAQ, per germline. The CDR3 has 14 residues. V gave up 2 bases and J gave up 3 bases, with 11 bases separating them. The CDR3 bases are TGTGCCAGCAGCTTAATGAGTAGTGGCTACGAGCAGTACTTC. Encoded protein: CASSLMSSGYEQYF.

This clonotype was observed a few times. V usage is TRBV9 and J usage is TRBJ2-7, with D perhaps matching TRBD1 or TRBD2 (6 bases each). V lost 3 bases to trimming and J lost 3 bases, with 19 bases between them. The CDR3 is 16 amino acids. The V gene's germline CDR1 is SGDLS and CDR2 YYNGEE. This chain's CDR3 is CASSAPLGGAVYEQYF. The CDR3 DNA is TGTGCCAGCAGCGCCCCTCTGGGGGGCGCGGTCTACGAGCAGTACTTC.

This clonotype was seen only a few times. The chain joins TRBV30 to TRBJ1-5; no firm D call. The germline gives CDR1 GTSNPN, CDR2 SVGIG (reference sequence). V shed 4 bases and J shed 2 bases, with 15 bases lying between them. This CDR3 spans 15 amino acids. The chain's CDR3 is CAWNPGRSGNQPQHF. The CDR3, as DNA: TGTGCCTGGAACCCAGGCAGGAGCGGCAATCAGCCCCAGCATTTT. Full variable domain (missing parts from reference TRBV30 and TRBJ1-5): SQTIHQWPATLVQPVGSPLSLECTVEGTSNPNLYWYRQAAGRGLQLLFYSVGIGQISSEVPQNLSASRPQDRQFILSSKKLLLSDSGFYLCAWNPGRSGNQPQHFGDGTRLSIL.

CDR3 loop: CASSSTAGTNEKLFF. The CDR3 bases are TGTGCCAGCAGCTCTACGGCAGGGACTAATGAAAAACTGTTTTTT. V and J are TRBV7-2 and TRBJ1-4; the D gene is possibly TRBD1 (5 bases). Germline-derived CDR1 and CDR2 are SGHTA and FQGNSA. V was shortened by 4 bases and J by 2 bases, with 11 bases between the two germline ends. CDR3 length: 15 residues. Full variable domain (outside the CDR3, taken from reference TRBV7-2 and TRBJ1-4): GAGVSQSPSNKVTEKGKDVELRCDPISGHTALYWYRQSLGQGLEFLIYFQGNSAPDKSGLPSDRFSAERTGGSVSTLTIQRTQQEDSAVYLCASSSTAGTNEKLFFGSGTQLSVL.

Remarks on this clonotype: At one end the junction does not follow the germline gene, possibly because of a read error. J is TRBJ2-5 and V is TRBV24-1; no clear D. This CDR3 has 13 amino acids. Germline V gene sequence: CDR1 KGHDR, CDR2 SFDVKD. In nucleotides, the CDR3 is TGTGTCACCAGTGATTGGGCTGAAGAGACCCAGTACTTC. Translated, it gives CVTSDWAEETQYF.

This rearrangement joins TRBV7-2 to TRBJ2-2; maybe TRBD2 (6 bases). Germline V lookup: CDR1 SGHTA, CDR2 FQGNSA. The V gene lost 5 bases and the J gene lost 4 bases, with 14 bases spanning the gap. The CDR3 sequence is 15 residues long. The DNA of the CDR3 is TGTGCCAGCAGCCGAATGGCGGGGCGCACCGGGGAGCTGTTTTTT. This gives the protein CASSRMAGRTGELFF.

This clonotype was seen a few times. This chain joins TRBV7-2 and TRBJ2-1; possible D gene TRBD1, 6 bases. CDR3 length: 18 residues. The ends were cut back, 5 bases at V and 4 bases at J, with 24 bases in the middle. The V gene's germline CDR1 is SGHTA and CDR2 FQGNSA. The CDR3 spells CASSHRARTENLYNEQFF. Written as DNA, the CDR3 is TGTGCCAGCAGCCACAGGGCAAGGACGGAGAATTTATACAATGAGCAGTTCTTC.

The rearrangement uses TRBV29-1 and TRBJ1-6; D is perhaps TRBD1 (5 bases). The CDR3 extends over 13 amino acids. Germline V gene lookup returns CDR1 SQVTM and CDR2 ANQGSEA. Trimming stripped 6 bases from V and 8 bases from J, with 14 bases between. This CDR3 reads CSVKGGVHSPLHF. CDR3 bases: TGCAGCGTAAAGGGAGGGGTCCATTCACCCCTCCACTTT.

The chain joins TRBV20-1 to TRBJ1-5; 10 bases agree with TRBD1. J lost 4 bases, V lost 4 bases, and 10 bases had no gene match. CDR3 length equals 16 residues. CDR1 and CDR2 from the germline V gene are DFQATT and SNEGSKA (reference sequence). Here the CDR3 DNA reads TGCAGTGCTATTGATCCGGGACAGGGGAGGAATCAGCCCCAGCATTTT. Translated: CSAIDPGQGRNQPQHF.

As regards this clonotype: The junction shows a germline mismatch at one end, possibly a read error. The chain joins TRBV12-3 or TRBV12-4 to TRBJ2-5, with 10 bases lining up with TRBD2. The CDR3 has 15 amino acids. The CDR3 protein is CASRLAGGLYNEQYF. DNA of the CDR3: TGTGCCAGCAGGTTAGCGGGAGGACTCTACAATGAGCAGTACTTC.

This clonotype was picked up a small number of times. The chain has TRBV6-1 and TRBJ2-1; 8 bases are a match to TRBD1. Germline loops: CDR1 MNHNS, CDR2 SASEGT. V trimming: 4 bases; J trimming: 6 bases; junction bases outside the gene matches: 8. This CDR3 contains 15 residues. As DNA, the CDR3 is TGTGCCAGCAGTGGGACAGGGCAAAGGTTCAATGAGCAGTTCTTC. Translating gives CASSGTGQRFNEQFF.

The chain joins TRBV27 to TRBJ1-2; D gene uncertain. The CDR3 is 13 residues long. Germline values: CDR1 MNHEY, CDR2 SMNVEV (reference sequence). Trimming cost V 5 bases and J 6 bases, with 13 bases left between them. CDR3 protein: CASSPAGYDGYTF. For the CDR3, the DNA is TGTGCCAGCAGTCCCGCGGGGTACGATGGCTACACCTTC.

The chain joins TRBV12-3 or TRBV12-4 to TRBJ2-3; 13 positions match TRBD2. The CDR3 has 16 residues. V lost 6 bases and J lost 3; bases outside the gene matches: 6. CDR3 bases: TGTGCCAGCAGCCAACTAGCGGGAGGGTTGACAGATACGCAGTATTTT. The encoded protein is CASSQLAGGLTDTQYF.

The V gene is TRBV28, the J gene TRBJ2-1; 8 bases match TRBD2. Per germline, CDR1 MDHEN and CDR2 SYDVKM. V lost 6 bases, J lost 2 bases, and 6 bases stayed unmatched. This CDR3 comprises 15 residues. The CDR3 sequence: CASSTSGSAYNEQFF. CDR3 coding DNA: TGTGCCAGCAGCACAAGCGGGAGCGCCTACAATGAGCAGTTCTTC.

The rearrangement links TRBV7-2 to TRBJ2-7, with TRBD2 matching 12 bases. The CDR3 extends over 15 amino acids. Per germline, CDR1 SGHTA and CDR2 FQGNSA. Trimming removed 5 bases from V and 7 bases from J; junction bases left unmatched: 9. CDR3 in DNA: TGTGCCAGCAGCCGAAGAGGACTAGCGGGATATGAGCAGTACTTC. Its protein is CASSRRGLAGYEQYF.

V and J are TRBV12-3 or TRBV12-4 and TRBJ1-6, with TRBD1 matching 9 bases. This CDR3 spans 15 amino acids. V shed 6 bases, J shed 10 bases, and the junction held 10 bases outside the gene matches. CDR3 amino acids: CASSTRDRVESPLHF. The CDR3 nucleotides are TGTGCCAGCAGCACCCGGGACAGGGTAGAATCACCCCTCCACTTT.

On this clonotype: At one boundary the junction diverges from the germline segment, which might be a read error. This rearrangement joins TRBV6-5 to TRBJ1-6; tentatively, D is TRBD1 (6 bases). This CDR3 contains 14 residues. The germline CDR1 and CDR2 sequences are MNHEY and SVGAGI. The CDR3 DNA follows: TGTGCCAGCAGTAAACAGGGATCGTATTCACCCCCCCACTTT. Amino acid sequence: CASSKQGSYSPPHF.

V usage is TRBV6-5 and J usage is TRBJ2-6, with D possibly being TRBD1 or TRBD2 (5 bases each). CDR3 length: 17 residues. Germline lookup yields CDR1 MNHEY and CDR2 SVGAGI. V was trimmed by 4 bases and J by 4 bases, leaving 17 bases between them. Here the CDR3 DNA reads TGTGCCAGCAGTTCCGGGACCCCAGGGCTCGGGGCCAACGTCCTGACTTTC. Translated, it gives CASSSGTPGLGANVLTF.

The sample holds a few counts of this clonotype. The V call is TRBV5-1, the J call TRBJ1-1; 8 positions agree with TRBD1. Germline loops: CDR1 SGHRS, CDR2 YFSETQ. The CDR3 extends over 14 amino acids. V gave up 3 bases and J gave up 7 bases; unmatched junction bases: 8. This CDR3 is CASSYLEGQGEAFF. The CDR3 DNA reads TGCGCCAGCAGCTACCTAGAAGGACAGGGTGAAGCTTTCTTT.

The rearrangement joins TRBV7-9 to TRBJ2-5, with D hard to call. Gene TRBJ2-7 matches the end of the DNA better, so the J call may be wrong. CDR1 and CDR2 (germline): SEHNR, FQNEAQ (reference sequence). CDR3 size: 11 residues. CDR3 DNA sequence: TGTGCCAGCAGCGTACAGCTCGAGCAGTACTTC. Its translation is CASSVQLEQYF.

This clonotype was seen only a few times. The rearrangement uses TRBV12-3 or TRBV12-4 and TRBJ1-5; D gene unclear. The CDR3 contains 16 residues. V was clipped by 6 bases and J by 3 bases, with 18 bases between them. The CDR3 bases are TGTGCCAGCAGCCTATTATTGGGCAGGAACAATCAGCCCCAGCATTTT. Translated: CASSLLLGRNNQPQHF.

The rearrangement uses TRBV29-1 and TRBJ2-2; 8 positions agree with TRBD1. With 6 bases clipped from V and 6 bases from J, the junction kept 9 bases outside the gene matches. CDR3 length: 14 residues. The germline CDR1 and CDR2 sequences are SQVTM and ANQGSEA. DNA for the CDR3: TGCAGCGTAGCCCGGGCAGGGGGCCCCGGGGAGCTGTTTTTT. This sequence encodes CSVARAGGPGELFF.

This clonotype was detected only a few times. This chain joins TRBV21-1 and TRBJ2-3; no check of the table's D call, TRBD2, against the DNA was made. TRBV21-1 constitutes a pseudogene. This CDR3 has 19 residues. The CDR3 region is CASSKYDPAGGLVTDTQYF. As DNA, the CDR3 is TGTGCCAGCAGCAAATATGACCCCGCTGGGGGACTAGTGACAGATACGCAGTATTTT.